This entry features one T cell receptor beta chain sequence. Its antigen target is currently unknown. Qualities for individual bases were not recorded, and no much larger clone is one base off. The immunoSEQ hsTCRB v3.0 assay was used at survey level resolution for TRB variable region sequencing. A depth of about 35,000-50,000 T-cell genomes per sample was targeted for TRB sequencing. Pooled TRB libraries were sequenced on an Illumina MiSeq with a v3 150-cycle kit. For the original study's pipeline: Repertoire analysis ran in R within a reproducible Nextflow workflow covering QC, data transformation and analysis. LymphoSeq2, an R package for exploring AIRR-Seq data, was used to implement the custom analyses. After excluding a handful of samples that yielded fewer than 5000 total TRB sequences, fewer than 200 HIV repertoires remained for analysis. Among the approximately 190 HIV repertoires that were kept, roughly 58 were collected before ART initiation and over 120 were collected after ART initiation. Each repertoire was downsampled to 5000 TRB nucleotide sequences, and summary statistics were averaged across 100 downsampling iterations. TRB sequences were retained for analysis only if CDR3 regions of at least seven amino acids were present. A Shannon entropy-derived clonality score and the Gini coefficient were used to measure diversity. In the repertoire networks, any two of the top 5000 CDR3 amino acid sequences were linked whenever the two sequences differed by an edit distance of one. For TRB CDR3 amino acid sequences, GLIPH2 was used to predict antigen specificity groups and MHC restriction. Known CMV, EBV, HIV or tissue antigen associations were flagged by matching CDR3 amino acid sequences against VDJdb and McPAS-TCR. Pre-ART, post-ART and control groups were compared with Wilcoxon signed-rank tests and Holm-Bonferroni correction. Drawn from immuneACCESS, this table holds only the in-frame rearrangements with V and J called that TCRdb kept. Clones are partly lost; checked studies trace under half to an unresolved V gene and leave the rest unexplained. V and J calls and clone size are given by that table; D and trimming were obtained from the DNA. Here the sample has 15,000 to 20,000 clones; around four fifths occur a single time. Almost 8% of the sample is taken by the ten largest.

The CDR3 has 14 amino acids, counting the end cysteine and phenylalanine. Kept here is only the CDR3 DNA, which spans 42 bases and is read in frame from base 1. The junction carries 8 bases between V and J, which are trimmed by 1 base and 3 bases respectively. CDR1 and CDR2 were assigned from the germline V gene as SGHAT and FQNNGV. Inclusion was restricted to participants for whom at least one PBMC sample before ART initiation and at least two post-ART samples were available. All participants with HIV were treated in the United States of America. Before DNA extraction, cryopreserved samples containing about 0.9-11 million PBMC were thawed and washed. At the time of the earliest PBMC sample, participants with HIV were aged between about 23 and 54 years. Each participant contributed PBMC samples from 1-4 timepoints before ART initiation and 2-8 timepoints after ART initiation, with a median of 7 samples. For every participant, serial HIV viral load, CD4+ T-cell count, ART history and demographic data were obtained. A Qiagen kit on a QIAcube was used to extract genomic DNA from unsorted PBMC, with samples processed in batches of 12.

The entry originates in a study of long-term antiretroviral therapy in people with HIV (dated by TCRdb to 2022 to 2024). The study in broad terms: Collection of the earliest samples took place about a decade ahead of the 2015 WHO recommendation for immediate ART, at a time when ART was typically delayed until CD4 counts fell. A total of around 190 cryopreserved PBMC samples came from a few dozen adults with confirmed HIV infection and were collected serially over a mean of about six years (range 1-12). No cross-contamination during QIAcube processing was seen in test extractions of a monoclonal T-cell line run alongside approximately 36 polyclonal samples. Eleven of the 30 participants with HIV were female. A retrospective serial study tested whether ART initiation and durable HIV suppression were associated with changes in peripheral blood TRB repertoire composition and diversity.

What the study reported, not specific to this receptor: Because pre-ART samples had limited cell numbers, profiling was done on unsorted PBMC rather than on sorted CD4+ and CD8+ T cells. At every time point, the repertoire was dominated by expanded TRB clones first identified before ART initiation, although this dominance fluctuated and, in many PLHIV, declined after ART. Inferences about post-ART repertoire changes are limited because no data were available on ART adherence, viral resistance or therapy changes. A significant increase in TRB diversity was found to be associated with ART initiation, although TRB diversity was observed to remain significantly below that of transplant donor controls even after long-term ART. Because PBMC availability was limited, only the TCR beta chain was sequenced, with no alpha chain pairing. The samples span the years 2004 to 2017, and the ART regimens used at that time may not be as effective as current regimens. CDR3 length ranges in HIV repertoires were narrower than in controls, and network structure suggested an antigen-experienced repertoire with only a slight naive shift after ART.

The receptor chain draws on TRBV11-2 and TRBJ2-3; possibly the D gene is TRBD2, per 5 matching bases. The TCR was taken from a woman in her 40s with HIV. Specimen: unsorted PBMCs, collected at the start of antiretroviral therapy, before treatment. The DNA sequence is as follows: TGTGCCAGCAGCTTAGGTCGGGGAACAGATACGCAGTATTTT. The encoded protein is CASSLGRGTDTQYF.